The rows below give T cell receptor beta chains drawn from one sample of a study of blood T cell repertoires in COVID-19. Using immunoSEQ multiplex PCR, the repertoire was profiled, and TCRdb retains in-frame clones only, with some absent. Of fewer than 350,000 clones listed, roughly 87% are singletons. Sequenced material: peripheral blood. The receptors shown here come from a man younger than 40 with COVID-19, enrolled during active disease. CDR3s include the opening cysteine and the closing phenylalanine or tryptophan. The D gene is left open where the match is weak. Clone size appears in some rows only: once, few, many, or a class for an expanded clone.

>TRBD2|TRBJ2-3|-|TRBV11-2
CASSPLSGTGTDTQYF
TGTGCCAGCAGCCCCCTTAGCGGGACCGGCACAGATACGCAGTATTTT
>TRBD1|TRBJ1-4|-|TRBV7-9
CASSLGQGNEKLFF
TGTGCCAGCAGTCTTGGACAGGGGAATGAAAAACTGTTTTTT
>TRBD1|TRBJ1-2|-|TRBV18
CASSPQGAEGYTF
TGTGCCAGCTCACCTCAGGGGGCTGAAGGCTACACCTTC
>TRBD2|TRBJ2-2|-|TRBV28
CASTSGLAGGPFDTGELFF
TGTGCCAGCACTTCTGGACTAGCGGGAGGGCCGTTTGACACCGGGGAGCTGTTTTTT
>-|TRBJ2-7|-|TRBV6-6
CASSYSTFYEQYF
TGTGCCAGCAGTTACTCGACTTTCTACGAGCAGTACTTC
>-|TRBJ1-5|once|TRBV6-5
CASSRNRGQPQHF
TGTGCCAGCAGCCGAAACCGGGGTCAGCCCCAGCATTTT
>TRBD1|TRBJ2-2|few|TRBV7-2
CASSSGQANTGELFF
TGTGCCAGCAGCTCGGGACAGGCGAACACCGGGGAGCTGTTTTTT
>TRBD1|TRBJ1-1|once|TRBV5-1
CASSLLAQGMNTEAFF
TGCGCCAGCAGCTTGTTGGCACAGGGGATGAACACTGAAGCTTTCTTT
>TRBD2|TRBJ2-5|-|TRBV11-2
CASSKLSGSGRDWKTQYF
TGTGCCAGCAGCAAATTAAGTGGGAGCGGGAGAGACTGGAAGACCCAGTACTTC
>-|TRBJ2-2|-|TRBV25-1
CASSERGGGELFF
TGTGCCAGCAGTGAACGAGGAGGCGGGGAGCTGTTTTTT
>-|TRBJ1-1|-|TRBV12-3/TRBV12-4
CASSGQGSAEAFF
TGTGCCAGCAGTGGGCAGGGGAGCGCTGAAGCTTTCTTT
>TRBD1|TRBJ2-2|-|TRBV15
CATSRGWTGGTGELFF
TGTGCCACCAGCAGAGGCTGGACAGGGGGCACCGGGGAGCTGTTTTTT
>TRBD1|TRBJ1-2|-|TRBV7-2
CASSSGQGEGGYTF
TGTGCCAGCAGTTCGGGACAGGGGGAGGGTGGCTACACCTTC
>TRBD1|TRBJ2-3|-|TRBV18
CASSPRQGQASTDTQYF
TGTGCCAGCTCACCACGACAGGGACAAGCTAGCACAGATACGCAGTATTTT
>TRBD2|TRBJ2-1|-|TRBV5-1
CASSPLASGSYNEQFF
TGCGCCAGCAGCCCCCTGGCTAGCGGGAGTTACAATGAGCAGTTCTTC
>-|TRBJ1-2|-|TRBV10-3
CAITSQGYYGYTF
TGTGCCATCACGTCTCAGGGATACTATGGCTACACCTTC
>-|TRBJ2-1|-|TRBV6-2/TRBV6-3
CASSYGRGQFF
TGTGCCAGCAGTTACGGCAGGGGCCAGTTCTTC
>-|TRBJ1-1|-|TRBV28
CASSLLGAWDTEAFF
TGTGCCAGCAGTTTATTGGGGGCGTGGGACACTGAAGCTTTCTTT
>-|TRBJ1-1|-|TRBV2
CASRGRASTEAFF
TGTGCCAGCAGAGGCAGGGCAAGCACTGAAGCTTTCTTT
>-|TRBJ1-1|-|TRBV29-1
CSASTGNTEAFF
TGCAGCGCCTCGACAGGGAACACTGAAGCTTTCTTT
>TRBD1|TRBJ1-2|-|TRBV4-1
CASSQDQSTGHGYGYTF
TGCGCCAGCAGCCAAGATCAATCGACAGGGCATGGCTATGGCTACACCTTC
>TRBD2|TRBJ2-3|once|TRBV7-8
CASSLAGGLAEEYTDTQYF
TGTGCCAGCAGCTTAGCGGGGGGACTAGCGGAGGAGTACACAGATACGCAGTATTTT
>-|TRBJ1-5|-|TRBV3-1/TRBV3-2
CASSPQGNQPQHF
TGTGCCAGCAGCCCCCAGGGTAATCAGCCCCAGCATTTT
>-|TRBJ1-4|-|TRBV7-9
CASNWGATNEKLFF
TGTGCCAGCAACTGGGGGGCAACTAATGAAAAACTGTTTTTT
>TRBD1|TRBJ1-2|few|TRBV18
CASSPDRGYGYTF
TGTGCCAGCTCACCCGACAGGGGCTATGGCTACACCTTC
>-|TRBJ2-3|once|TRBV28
CASSPGGPTDTQYF
TGTGCCAGCAGCCCTGGAGGGCCCACAGATACGCAGTATTTT
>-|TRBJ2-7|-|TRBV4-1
CASSQVPLAAPWNEQYF
TGCGCCAGCAGCCAAGTCCCCCTCGCAGCGCCGTGGAACGAGCAGTACTTC
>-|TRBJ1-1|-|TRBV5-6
CASSLYAGVGLNTEAFF
TGTGCCAGCAGCTTGTATGCAGGGGTGGGATTGAACACTGAAGCTTTCTTT
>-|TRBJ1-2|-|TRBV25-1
CASSPLAGPGGYTF
TGTGCCAGCAGTCCCTTGGCGGGGCCGGGTGGCTACACCTTC
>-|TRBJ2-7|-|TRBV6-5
CASSYSRQDSYEQYF
TGTGCCAGCAGTTACTCGCGACAAGACTCCTACGAGCAGTACTTC
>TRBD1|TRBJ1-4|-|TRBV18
CASSRGTGANEKLFF
TGTGCCAGCTCACGAGGGACAGGGGCTAATGAAAAACTGTTTTTT
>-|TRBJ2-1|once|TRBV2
CASSEAWRREQFF
TGTGCCAGCAGTGAAGCTTGGCGGCGTGAGCAGTTCTTC
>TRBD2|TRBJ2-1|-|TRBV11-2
CASSLVPTSGGTRNEQFF
TGTGCCAGCAGCTTAGTCCCGACTAGCGGGGGCACCCGGAATGAGCAGTTCTTC
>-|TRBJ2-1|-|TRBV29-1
CSVPLYDEQFF
TGCAGCGTTCCCCTATATGATGAGCAGTTCTTC
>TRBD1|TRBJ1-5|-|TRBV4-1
CASSRLGQGEQPQHF
TGCGCCAGCAGCCGATTGGGACAGGGGGAACAGCCCCAGCATTTT
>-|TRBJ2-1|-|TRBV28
CASSFSSASPPVKEQFF
TGTGCCAGCAGTTTTTCTTCCGCTAGTCCCCCGGTAAAGGAGCAGTTCTTC
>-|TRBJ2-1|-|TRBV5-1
CASSTLTGGTYNEQFF
TGCGCCAGCAGCACCTTGACAGGTGGAACCTACAATGAGCAGTTCTTC
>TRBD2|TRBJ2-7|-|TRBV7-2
CASSVLAGGYEQYF
TGTGCCAGCAGCGTACTAGCGGGGGGCTACGAGCAGTACTTC
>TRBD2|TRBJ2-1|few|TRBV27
CASSPTGGGTSYNEQFF
TGTGCCAGCAGTCCAACCGGGGGGGGGACCTCCTACAATGAGCAGTTCTTC
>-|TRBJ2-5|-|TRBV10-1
CASSDDKRRPETQYF
TGCGCCAGCAGTGACGATAAGAGGCGCCCAGAGACCCAGTACTTC
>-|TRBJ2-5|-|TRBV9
CASSPGRREETQYF
TGTGCCAGCAGTCCAGGGAGGCGGGAAGAGACCCAGTACTTC
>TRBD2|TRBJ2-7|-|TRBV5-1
CASSSGTSVGEQYF
TGCGCCAGCAGCTCCGGGACTAGCGTCGGCGAGCAGTACTTC
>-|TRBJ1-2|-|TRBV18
CASSNSLDRPNYGYTF
TGTGCCAGCTCAAACTCCCTCGACAGGCCCAACTATGGCTACACCTTC